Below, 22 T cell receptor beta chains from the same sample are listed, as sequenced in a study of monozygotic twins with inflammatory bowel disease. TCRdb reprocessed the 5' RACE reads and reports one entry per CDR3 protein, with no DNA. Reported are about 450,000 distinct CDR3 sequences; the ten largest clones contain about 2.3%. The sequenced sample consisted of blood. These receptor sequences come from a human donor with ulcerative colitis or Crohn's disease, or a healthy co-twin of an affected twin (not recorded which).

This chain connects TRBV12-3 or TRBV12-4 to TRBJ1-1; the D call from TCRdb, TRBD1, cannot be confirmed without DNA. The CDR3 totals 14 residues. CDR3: CASSLGTGGGEAFF.

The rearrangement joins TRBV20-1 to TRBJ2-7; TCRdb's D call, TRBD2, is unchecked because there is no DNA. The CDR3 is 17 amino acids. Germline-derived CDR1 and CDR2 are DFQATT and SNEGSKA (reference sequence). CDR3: CSAPNPLAGVARYEQYF.

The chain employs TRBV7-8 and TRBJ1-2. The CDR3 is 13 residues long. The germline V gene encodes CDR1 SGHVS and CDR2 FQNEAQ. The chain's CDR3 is CASSLKRGNGYTF.

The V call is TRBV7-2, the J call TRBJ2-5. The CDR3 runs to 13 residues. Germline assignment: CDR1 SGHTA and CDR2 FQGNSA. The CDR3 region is CASSFGVWETQYF.

The CDR3: CAISESTTGDEQFF. V and J are TRBV10-3 and TRBJ2-1; TCRdb gives TRBD1 as the D gene, but with no DNA this cannot be confirmed. CDR1 ENHRY and CDR2 SYGVKD come from the germline V gene. The CDR3 consists of 14 residues.

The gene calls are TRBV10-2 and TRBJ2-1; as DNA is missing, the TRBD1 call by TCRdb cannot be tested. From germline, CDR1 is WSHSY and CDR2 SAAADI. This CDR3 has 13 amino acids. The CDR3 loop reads CASALGVVNEQFF.

Here the CDR3 reads CASTPGLALNNEQFF. V usage is TRBV7-9 and J usage is TRBJ2-1; the TRBD2 assignment by TCRdb is unverifiable without DNA. CDR3 length: 15 residues. CDR1 SEHNR and CDR2 FQNEAQ come from the germline V gene (reference sequence).

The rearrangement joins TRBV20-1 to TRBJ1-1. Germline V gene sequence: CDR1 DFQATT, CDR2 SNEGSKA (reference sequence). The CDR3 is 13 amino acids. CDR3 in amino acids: CSARRTGNDEAFF.

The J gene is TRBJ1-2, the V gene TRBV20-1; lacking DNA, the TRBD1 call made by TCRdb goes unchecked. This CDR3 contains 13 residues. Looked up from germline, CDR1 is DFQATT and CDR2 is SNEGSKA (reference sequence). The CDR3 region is CSASGQFNYGYTF.

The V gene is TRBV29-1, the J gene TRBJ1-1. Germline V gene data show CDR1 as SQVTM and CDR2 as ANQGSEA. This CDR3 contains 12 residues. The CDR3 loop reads CSVAQASTEAFF.

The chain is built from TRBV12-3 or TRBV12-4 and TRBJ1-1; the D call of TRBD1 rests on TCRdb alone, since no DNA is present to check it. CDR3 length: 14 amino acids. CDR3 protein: CASSQTGGRAEAFF.

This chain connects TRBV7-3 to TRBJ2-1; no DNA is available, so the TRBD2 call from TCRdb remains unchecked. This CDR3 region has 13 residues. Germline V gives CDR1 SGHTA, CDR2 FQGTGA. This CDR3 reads CASSMLVGNEQFF.

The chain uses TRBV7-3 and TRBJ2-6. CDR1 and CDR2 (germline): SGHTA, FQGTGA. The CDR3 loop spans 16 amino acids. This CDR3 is CASSSTDRSGANVLTF.

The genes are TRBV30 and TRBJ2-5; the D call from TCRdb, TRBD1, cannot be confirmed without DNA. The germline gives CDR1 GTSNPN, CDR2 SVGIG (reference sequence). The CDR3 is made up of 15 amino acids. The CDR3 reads CAWSRGQGRKETQYF.

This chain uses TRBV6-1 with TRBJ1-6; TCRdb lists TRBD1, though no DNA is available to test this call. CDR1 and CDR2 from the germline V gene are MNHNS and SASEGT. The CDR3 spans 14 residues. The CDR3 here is CASSYDSANSPLHF.

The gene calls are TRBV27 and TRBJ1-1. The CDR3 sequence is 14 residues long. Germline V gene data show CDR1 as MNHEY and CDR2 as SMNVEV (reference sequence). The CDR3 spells CASSLSTWNTEAFF.

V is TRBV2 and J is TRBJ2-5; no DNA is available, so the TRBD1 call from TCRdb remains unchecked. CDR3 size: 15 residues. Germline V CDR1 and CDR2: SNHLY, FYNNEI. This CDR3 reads CASSRPEGVGETQYF.

The CDR3 protein is CSARVRLAGGYNEQFF. The rearrangement links TRBV20-1 to TRBJ2-1; TCRdb designates TRBD2, a call that cannot be tested without DNA. CDR3 length equals 16 residues. The germline V gene has CDR1 DFQATT and CDR2 SNEGSKA (reference sequence).

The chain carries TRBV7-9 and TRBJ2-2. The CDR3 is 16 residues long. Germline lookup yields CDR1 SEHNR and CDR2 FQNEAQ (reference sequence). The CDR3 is CASSLGTGARTGELFF. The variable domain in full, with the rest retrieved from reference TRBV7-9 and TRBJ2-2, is DTGVSQNPRHKITKRGQNVTFRCDPISEHNRLYWYRQTLGQGPEFLTYFQNEAQLEKSRLLSDRFSAERPKGSFSTLEIQRTEQGDSAMYLCASSLGTGARTGELFFGEGSRLTVL.

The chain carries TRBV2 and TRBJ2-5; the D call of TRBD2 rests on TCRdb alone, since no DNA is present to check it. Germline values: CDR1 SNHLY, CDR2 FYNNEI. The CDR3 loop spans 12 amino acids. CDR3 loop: CASSEGRETQYF.

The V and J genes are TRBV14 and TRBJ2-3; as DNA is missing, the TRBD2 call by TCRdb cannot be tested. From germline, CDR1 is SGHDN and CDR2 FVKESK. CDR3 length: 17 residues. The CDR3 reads CASSQDFSGGTTDTQYF.

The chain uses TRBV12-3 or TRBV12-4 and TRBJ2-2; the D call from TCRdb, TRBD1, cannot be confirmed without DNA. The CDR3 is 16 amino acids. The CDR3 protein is CASSFRKGLDTGELFF.